The text below deals with one T cell receptor beta chain. Its antigen remains unknown. The sample comes from a study of brain metastases from non-small cell lung cancer. The study's findings and limits: T-cell infiltration was lower in brain metastases than primaries (P < 0.001). Brain metastases shared most TCR repertoire with primaries, with sparse T cells. Expanded T-cell clones appeared in approximately 67% of brain metastases over primaries.

The CDR3 covers 14 residues. Trimming removed 3 bases from V and 4 bases from J; junction bases left unmatched: 4. Germline V gives CDR1 LNHDA, CDR2 SQIVND (reference sequence). The protocol was immunoSEQ multiplex PCR, while the TCRdb copy is restricted to in-frame clones and leaves out a portion. This sample has approximately 2,200 clones, with around 90% found just once. The clonotype originates from a donor aged 40 or older with non-small cell lung cancer. The sequenced material came from primary lung tumor tissue. The chain joins TRBV19 to TRBJ2-5, with TRBD2 identical over 8 bases. The CDR3 here is CASSIGAGAETQYF. The CDR3 DNA follows: TGTGCCAGTAGTATTGGAGCGGGGGCAGAGACCCAGTACTTC.